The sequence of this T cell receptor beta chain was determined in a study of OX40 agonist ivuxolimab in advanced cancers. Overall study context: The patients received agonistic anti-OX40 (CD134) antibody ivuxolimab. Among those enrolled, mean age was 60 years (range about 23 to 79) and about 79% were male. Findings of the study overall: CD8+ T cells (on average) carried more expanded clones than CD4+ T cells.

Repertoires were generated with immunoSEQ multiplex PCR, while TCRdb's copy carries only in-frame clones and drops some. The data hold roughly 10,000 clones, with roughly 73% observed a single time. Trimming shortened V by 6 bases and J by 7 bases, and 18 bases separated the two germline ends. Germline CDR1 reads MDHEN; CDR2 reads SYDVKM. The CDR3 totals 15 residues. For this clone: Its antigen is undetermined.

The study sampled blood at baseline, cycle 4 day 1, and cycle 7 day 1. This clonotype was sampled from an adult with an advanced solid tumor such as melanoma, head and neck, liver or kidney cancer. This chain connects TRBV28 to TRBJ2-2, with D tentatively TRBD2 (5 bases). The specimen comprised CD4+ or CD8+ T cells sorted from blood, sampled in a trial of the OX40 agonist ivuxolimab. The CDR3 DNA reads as TGTGCCAGCAGCCCTCTCTCGGCTAGCTTCGGGGAGCTGTTTTTT. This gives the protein CASSPLSASFGELFF. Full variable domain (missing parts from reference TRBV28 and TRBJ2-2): DVKVTQSSRYLVKRTGEKVFLECVQDMDHENMFWYRQDPGLGLRLIYFSYDVKMKEKGDIPEGYSVSREKKERFSLILESASTNQTSMYLCASSPLSASFGELFFGEGSRLTVL.